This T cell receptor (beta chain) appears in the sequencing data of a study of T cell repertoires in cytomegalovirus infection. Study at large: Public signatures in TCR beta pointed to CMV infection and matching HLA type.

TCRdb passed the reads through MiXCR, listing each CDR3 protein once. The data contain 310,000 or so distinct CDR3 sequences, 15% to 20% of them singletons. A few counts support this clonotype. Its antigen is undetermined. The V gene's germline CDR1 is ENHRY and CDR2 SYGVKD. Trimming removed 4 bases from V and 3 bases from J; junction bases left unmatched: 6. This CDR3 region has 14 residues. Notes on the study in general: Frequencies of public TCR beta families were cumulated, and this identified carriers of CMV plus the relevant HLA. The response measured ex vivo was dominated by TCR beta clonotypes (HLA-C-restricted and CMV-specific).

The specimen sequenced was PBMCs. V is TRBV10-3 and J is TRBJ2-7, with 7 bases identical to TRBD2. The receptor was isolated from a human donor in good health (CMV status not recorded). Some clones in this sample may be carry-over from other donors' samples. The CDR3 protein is CAISGSRGDYEQYF. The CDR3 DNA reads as TGTGCCATCAGTGGGTCCCGGGGGGACTACGAGCAGTACTTC.